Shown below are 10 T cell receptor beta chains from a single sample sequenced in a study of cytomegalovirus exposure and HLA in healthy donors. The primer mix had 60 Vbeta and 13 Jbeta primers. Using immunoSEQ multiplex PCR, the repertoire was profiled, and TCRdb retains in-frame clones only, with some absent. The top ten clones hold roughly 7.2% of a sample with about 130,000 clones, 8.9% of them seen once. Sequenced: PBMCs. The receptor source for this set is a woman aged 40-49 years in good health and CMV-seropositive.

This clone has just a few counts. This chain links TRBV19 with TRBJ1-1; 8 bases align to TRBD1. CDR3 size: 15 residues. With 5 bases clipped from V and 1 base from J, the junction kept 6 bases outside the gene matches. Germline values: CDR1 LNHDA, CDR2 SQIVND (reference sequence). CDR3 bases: TGTGCCAGTAGTCAATCCGGGACAGGGAACACTGAAGCTTTCTTT. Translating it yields CASSQSGTGNTEAFF.

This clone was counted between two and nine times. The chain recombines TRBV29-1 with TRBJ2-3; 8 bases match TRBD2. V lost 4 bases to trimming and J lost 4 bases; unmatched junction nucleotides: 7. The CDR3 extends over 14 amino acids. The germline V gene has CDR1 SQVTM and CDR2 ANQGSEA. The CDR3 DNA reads TGCAGCGTTGGGTCGGGGGGGGAGGCAGATACGCAGTATTTT. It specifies CSVGSGGEADTQYF.

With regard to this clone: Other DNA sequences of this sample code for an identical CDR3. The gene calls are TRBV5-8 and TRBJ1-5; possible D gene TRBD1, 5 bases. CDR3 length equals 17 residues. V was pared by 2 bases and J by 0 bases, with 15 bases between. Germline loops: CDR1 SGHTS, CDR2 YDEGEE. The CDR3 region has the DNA TGTGCCAGCAGCTTATTCCAGGGCGGGGATAGCAATCAGCCCCAGCATTTT. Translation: CASSLFQGGDSNQPQHF.

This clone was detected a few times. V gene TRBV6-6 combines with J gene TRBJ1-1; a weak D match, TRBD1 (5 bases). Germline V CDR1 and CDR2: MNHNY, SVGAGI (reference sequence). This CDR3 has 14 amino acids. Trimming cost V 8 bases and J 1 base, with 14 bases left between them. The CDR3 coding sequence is TGTGCCAGCTTTGGCTGGGGCGAGAACACTGAAGCTTTCTTT. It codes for CASFGWGENTEAFF.

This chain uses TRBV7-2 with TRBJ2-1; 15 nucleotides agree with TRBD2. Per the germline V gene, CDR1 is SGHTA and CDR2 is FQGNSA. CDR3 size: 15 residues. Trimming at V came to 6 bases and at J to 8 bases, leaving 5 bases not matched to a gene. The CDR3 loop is CASRQGLAGGDEQFF. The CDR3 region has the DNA TGTGCCAGCAGACAGGGACTAGCGGGGGGCGATGAGCAGTTCTTC.

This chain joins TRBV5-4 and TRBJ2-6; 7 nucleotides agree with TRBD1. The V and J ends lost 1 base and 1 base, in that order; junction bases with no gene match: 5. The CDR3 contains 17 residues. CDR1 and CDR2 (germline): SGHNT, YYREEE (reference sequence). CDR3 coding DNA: TGTGCCAGCAGCTTGCTGGGCAGGGGGTCTGGGGCCAACGTCCTGACTTTC. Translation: CASSLLGRGSGANVLTF.

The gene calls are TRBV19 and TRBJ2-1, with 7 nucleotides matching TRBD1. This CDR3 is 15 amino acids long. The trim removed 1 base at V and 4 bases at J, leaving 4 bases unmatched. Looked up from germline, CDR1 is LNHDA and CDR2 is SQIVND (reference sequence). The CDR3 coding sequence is TGTGCCAGTAGTATAGCGCAGGGGGTATACAATGAGCAGTTCTTC. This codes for CASSIAQGVYNEQFF.

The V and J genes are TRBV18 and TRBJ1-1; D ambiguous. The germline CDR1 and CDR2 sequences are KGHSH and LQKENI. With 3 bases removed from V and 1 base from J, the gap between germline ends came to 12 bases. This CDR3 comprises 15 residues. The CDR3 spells CASSPPGLRNTEAFF. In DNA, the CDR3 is TGTGCCAGCTCACCGCCTGGGCTCAGGAACACTGAAGCTTTCTTT.

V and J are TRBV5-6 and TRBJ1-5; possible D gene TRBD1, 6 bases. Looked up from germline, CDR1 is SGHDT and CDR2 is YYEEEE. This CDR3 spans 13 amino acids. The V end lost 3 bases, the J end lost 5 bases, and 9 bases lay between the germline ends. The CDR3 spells CASSSGVDQPQHF. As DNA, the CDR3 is TGTGCCAGCAGCTCAGGGGTTGATCAGCCCCAGCATTTT. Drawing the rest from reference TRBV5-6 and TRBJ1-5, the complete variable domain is DAGVTQSPTHLIKTRGQQVTLRCSPKSGHDTVSWYQQALGQGPQFIFQYYEEEERQRGNFPDRFSGHQFPNYSSELNVNALLLGDSALYLCASSSGVDQPQHFGDGTRLSIL.

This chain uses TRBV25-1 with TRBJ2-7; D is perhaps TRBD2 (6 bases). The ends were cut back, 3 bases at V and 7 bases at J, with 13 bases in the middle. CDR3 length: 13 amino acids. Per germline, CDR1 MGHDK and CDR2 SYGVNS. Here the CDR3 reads CASSDQTAGEQYF. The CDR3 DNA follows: TGTGCCAGCAGTGACCAGACTGCGGGGGAGCAGTACTTC.